These 24 T cell receptor beta chains were sequenced from one sample in a study of T-cell memory formation after mild COVID-19. TCRdb analysed the 5' RACE reads with MiXCR anew, one entry per CDR3 protein. The profile shows tens of thousands of distinct CDR3 sequences, roughly 23% of them singletons. Sequenced sample: PBMCs or a T cell subset sorted from them (not recorded which). The receptors originated from a man aged 18 to 29 who had mild COVID-19 (a few samples of this study predate the infection). Cell type and time point are not known.

A few counts support this clonotype. The chain joins TRBV14 to TRBJ1-1; 11 bases are shared with TRBD1. Germline lookup yields CDR1 SGHDN and CDR2 FVKESK. The CDR3 runs 17 residues. V lost 0 bases, J lost 3 bases, and 6 bases stayed unmatched. The CDR3 bases are TGTGCCAGCAGCCAAGAAGGACAGGGGGCTAGCGACACTGAAGCTTTCTTT. Translated, it gives CASSQEGQGASDTEAFF.

V is TRBV29-1 and J is TRBJ2-3; possible D gene TRBD1, 5 bases. CDR1 SQVTM and CDR2 ANQGSEA come from the germline V gene. Trimming left V 4 bases short and J 5 bases short, with 25 bases between. This CDR3 is built from 17 residues. The CDR3 nucleotides read TGCAGCGTTGTCGTTCCACCCGGCAGGGCGATTAAAGATACGCAGTATTTT. Translation gives CSVVVPPGRAIKDTQYF.

The V call is TRBV6-5, the J call TRBJ2-2; D possibly corresponds to TRBD2 (6 bases). Germline V lookup: CDR1 MNHEY, CDR2 SVGAGI. With 3 bases removed from V and 6 bases from J, the gap between germline ends came to 17 bases. There are 16 residues in the CDR3. The CDR3 loop is CASSYRPPGDAGELFF. CDR3 coding DNA: TGTGCCAGCAGTTATCGGCCCCCGGGAGATGCCGGGGAGCTGTTTTTT.

This clonotype was seen a handful of times. This chain uses TRBV30 with TRBJ2-7, with 7 bases matching TRBD2. CDR1 is GTSNPN, CDR2 SVGIG, per germline (reference sequence). Trimming took 2 bases from V and 6 from J; bases not matched to a gene: 10. This CDR3 spans 14 amino acids. The CDR3: CAWSLGRTSGEQYF. In DNA form, the CDR3 reads TGTGCCTGGAGTCTTGGCCGGACTAGTGGCGAGCAGTACTTC.

The sample holds a few counts of this clonotype. J is TRBJ1-1 and V is TRBV7-6; 9 positions agree with TRBD1. Germline CDR1 and CDR2: SGHVS and FNYEAQ. Trimming at V came to 4 bases and at J to 5 bases, leaving 8 bases not matched to a gene. This CDR3 is 15 amino acids long. CDR3 in DNA: TGTGCCAGCAGCTCTAACAGGGGGCGTGGGACTGAAGCTTTCTTT. Translated, it gives CASSSNRGRGTEAFF.

The rearrangement joins TRBV2 to TRBJ2-3, with 14 positions matching TRBD2. Germline CDR1 is SNHLY and CDR2 is FYNNEI. The V segment lost 7 bases and the J segment 6 bases; nucleotides outside the gene matches: 3. This CDR3 is built from 14 residues. This chain's CDR3 is CASKTSGGADTQYF. CDR3 coding DNA: TGTGCCAGCAAGACTAGCGGGGGGGCCGATACGCAGTATTTT.

The sample holds many counts of this clonotype. V is TRBV6-2 or TRBV6-3 and J is TRBJ1-2; the match to TRBD1 covers 9 bases. The CDR3 is made up of 13 amino acids. J lost 8 bases, V lost 2 bases, and 3 bases had no gene match. The germline CDR1 and CDR2 sequences are MNHEY and SVGEGT. The CDR3 sequence is CASSYRTGEGYTF. The CDR3 DNA reads TGTGCCAGCAGTTACCGGACAGGGGAAGGCTACACCTTC.

This clonotype turned up a few times. The V gene is TRBV7-9, the J gene TRBJ1-2; unclear D gene. The CDR3 consists of 14 residues. The germline gives CDR1 SEHNR, CDR2 FQNEAQ (reference sequence). Trimming removed 4 bases at V and 1 base at J, with 10 bases between. CDR3 in amino acids: CASSWAEINYGYTF. The DNA for the CDR3 is TGTGCCAGCAGCTGGGCAGAGATTAACTATGGCTACACCTTC.

In its sample, this clonotype was seen a few times. The chain combines TRBV6-2 or TRBV6-3 with TRBJ1-6; 8 bases fit TRBD1. Germline CDR1 is MNHEY and CDR2 is SVGEGT. V was clipped by 6 bases and J by 4 bases; unmatched bases: 8. The CDR3 contains 16 residues. The CDR3 loop reads CASRSGTGLYNSPLHF. DNA of the CDR3: TGTGCCAGCAGATCCGGGACAGGACTTTATAATTCACCCCTCCACTTT.

The J gene is TRBJ2-1, the V gene TRBV20-1; unclear D gene. CDR1 and CDR2 (germline): DFQATT, SNEGSKA (reference sequence). This CDR3 has 14 residues. Deletions cut 2 bases from V and 3 bases from J, with 11 bases between. The CDR3 protein is CSARRMLGYNEQFF. The CDR3 DNA follows: TGCAGTGCTAGACGTATGCTGGGCTACAATGAGCAGTTCTTC.

There are a few counts of this clonotype. This chain's CDR3 is CASSGATSGSYEQFF. In DNA form, the CDR3 reads TGCGCCAGCAGCGGGGCGACTAGCGGGAGCTATGAGCAGTTCTTC. The rearrangement links TRBV5-1 to TRBJ2-1; 12 nucleotides line up with TRBD2. CDR1 SGHRS and CDR2 YFSETQ come from the germline V gene. The CDR3 spans 15 residues. V trimming: 4 bases; J trimming: 8 bases; junction bases outside the gene matches: 7.

V and J are TRBV7-6 and TRBJ2-7, with D tentatively TRBD2 (7 bases). V lost 5 bases, J lost 0 bases, and 14 bases lay in between. CDR1 and CDR2 from the germline V gene are SGHVS and FNYEAQ. This CDR3 is built from 15 residues. This chain's CDR3 is CASSPRGASSYEQYV. CDR3 nucleotide sequence: TGTGCCAGCAGCCCTCGGGGGGCCAGCTCCTACGAGCAGTACGTC.

This chain joins TRBV20-1 and TRBJ2-7, with 14 positions matching TRBD2. The germline V gene encodes CDR1 DFQATT and CDR2 SNEGSKA (reference sequence). The length of the CDR3 is 14 residues. V was pared by 5 bases and J by 11 bases, with 11 bases of the junction left unmatched. CDR3 bases: TGCAGTGCTTCGAGCACGGGACTAGCGGGGGAGAAGTACTTC. This encodes CSASSTGLAGEKYF.

This clonotype was detected only a few times. This chain links TRBV28 with TRBJ1-5; D is possibly TRBD1 (5 bases). Trimming left V 2 bases short and J 0 bases short, with 17 bases between. CDR3 length: 18 residues. Germline CDR1 and CDR2: MDHEN and SYDVKM. The CDR3 here is CASSLPIGTSYSNQPQHF. The CDR3 coding sequence is TGTGCCAGCAGTTTACCTATAGGGACGTCTTATAGCAATCAGCCCCAGCATTTT. Based on the CDR3 plus reference TRBV28 and TRBJ1-5, the full variable domain is DVKVTQSSRYLVKRTGEKVFLECVQDMDHENMFWYRQDPGLGLRLIYFSYDVKMKEKGDIPEGYSVSREKKERFSLILESASTNQTSMYLCASSLPIGTSYSNQPQHFGDGTRLSIL.

The V call is TRBV10-3, the J call TRBJ2-5; no firm D call. Between the trimmed V and J ends, which lost 5 bases and 4 bases, there was a span of 11 bases. The CDR3 sequence is 13 residues long. CDR1 is ENHRY and CDR2 is SYGVKD in the germline V gene. CDR3 sequence (DNA): TGTGCCATCAGTTCGGGTGGCAGAGAGACCCAGTACTTC. Translated: CAISSGGRETQYF.

This clonotype has more than one count but fewer than ten. The V and J genes are TRBV20-1 and TRBJ2-1, with 8 bases matching TRBD2. There are 14 residues in the CDR3. The V gene's germline CDR1 is DFQATT and CDR2 SNEGSKA (reference sequence). After removal of 3 bases from V and 2 bases from J, the junction contained 3 bases not matched to a gene. Written as DNA, the CDR3 is TGCAGTGCTAGTCTGCGGGGGGCCTACAATGAGCAGTTCTTC. Translated: CSASLRGAYNEQFF.

The V call is TRBV7-3, the J call TRBJ2-5, with D unclear. The CDR3 has 13 residues. V was shortened by 9 bases and J by 2 bases, with 13 bases between the two germline ends. Germline loops: CDR1 SGHTA, CDR2 FQGTGA. This CDR3 reads CARVLLWQETQYF. The CDR3 nucleotides read TGTGCCAGGGTATTACTGTGGCAAGAGACCCAGTACTTC.

The genes are TRBV4-2 and TRBJ2-6, with 11 bases identical to TRBD1. Trimming at V came to 4 bases and at J to 2 bases, leaving 1 base not matched to a gene. This CDR3 comprises 16 residues. CDR1 LGHNA and CDR2 YNFKEQ come from the germline V gene. CDR3 nucleotides: TGTGCCAGCAGCCCGGGACAGGGGGCTGGGGCCAACGTCCTGACTTTC. Amino acids: CASSPGQGAGANVLTF.

This clonotype was observed a handful of times. The chain combines TRBV3-1 with TRBJ2-7, with 9 bases fitting TRBD2. CDR3 size: 14 residues. Per the germline V gene, CDR1 is LGHDT and CDR2 is YNNKEL (reference sequence). After removal of 3 bases from V and 3 bases from J, the junction contained 3 bases not matched to a gene. The CDR3 DNA reads TGTGCCAGCAGCCAGGCGGGGGGGCACTACGAGCAGTACTTC. Translated: CASSQAGGHYEQYF.

This clonotype has more than one count but fewer than ten. The genes are TRBV5-1 and TRBJ2-7, with 8 bases that match TRBD1. The CDR3 consists of 15 residues. Germline CDR1 is SGHRS and CDR2 is YFSETQ. The V segment lost 4 bases and the J segment 0 bases; nucleotides outside the gene matches: 6. Here the CDR3 reads CASSARQGSSYEQYF. Written as DNA, the CDR3 is TGCGCCAGCAGCGCCCGACAGGGGAGCTCCTACGAGCAGTACTTC.

This clonotype was detected only a few times. The V and J genes are TRBV14 and TRBJ2-1; 9 bases align to TRBD1. The length of the CDR3 is 15 residues. V was pared by 1 base and J by 7 bases, with 5 bases of the junction left unmatched. Germline CDR1 is SGHDN and CDR2 is FVKESK. The CDR3 protein is CASSQVTGGRNEQFF. The CDR3 bases are TGTGCCAGCAGCCAAGTGACAGGGGGAAGGAATGAGCAGTTCTTC.

The V gene is TRBV7-2, the J gene TRBJ1-5; perhaps TRBD1 as D (5 bases). The length of the CDR3 is 15 residues. Germline V gives CDR1 SGHTA, CDR2 FQGNSA. Trimming cost V 5 bases and J 0 bases, with 11 bases left between them. DNA for the CDR3: TGTGCCAGCAGCCACGGGGGAACTAGCAATCAGCCCCAGCATTTT. It codes for CASSHGGTSNQPQHF. The full variable domain, with the rest looked up from reference TRBV7-2 and TRBJ1-5, is GAGVSQSPSNKVTEKGKDVELRCDPISGHTALYWYRQSLGQGLEFLIYFQGNSAPDKSGLPSDRFSAERTGGSVSTLTIQRTQQEDSAVYLCASSHGGTSNQPQHFGDGTRLSIL.

This clonotype turned up a few times. The genes are TRBV19 and TRBJ1-1; D remains unclear. This CDR3 is built from 16 residues. V dropped 2 bases and J dropped 3 bases, with 16 bases sitting between them. Germline-derived CDR1 and CDR2 are LNHDA and SQIVND (reference sequence). The CDR3 DNA is TGTGCCAGTAGTATACGCCCGAACTATCTGGACACTGAAGCTTTCTTT. This translates into CASSIRPNYLDTEAFF.

This clonotype was observed a few times. The chain recombines TRBV12-3 or TRBV12-4 with TRBJ2-5; maybe TRBD1 (6 bases). This CDR3 comprises 14 residues. The V and J ends lost 5 bases and 2 bases respectively, with 12 bases between them. The CDR3 reads CASSQTGLQETQYF. In nucleotides, the CDR3 is TGTGCCAGCAGTCAGACAGGTCTACAAGAGACCCAGTACTTC.